This T cell receptor (beta chain) was captured in a study of shared clonotypes between healthy human individuals. The data were produced by immunoSEQ multiplex PCR, yet TCRdb's version contains in-frame clones alone and is incomplete. The repertoire holds approximately 2.5 million clones, with around 94% as singletons. From germline, CDR1 is MDHEN and CDR2 SYDVKM. With V trimmed by 8 bases and J by 7 bases, 12 bases remained unmatched. The CDR3 consists of 14 residues. The chain links TRBV28 to TRBJ2-3; TRBD2 aligns across 7 bases. The sample comprised naive CD4+ T cells sorted from blood. Subset of the sample: CD45RA+ positively selected. This receptor was obtained from a man between 18 and 29 years old in good health. The CDR3 reads CASLATGGENTQYF. The DNA of the CDR3 is TGTGCCAGCCTCGCTACGGGGGGTGAGAATACGCAGTATTTT. The full variable domain, its missing parts supplied by reference TRBV28 and TRBJ2-3, is DVKVTQSSRYLVKRTGEKVFLECVQDMDHENMFWYRQDPGLGLRLIYFSYDVKMKEKGDIPEGYSVSREKKERFSLILESASTNQTSMYLCASLATGGENTQYFGPGTRLTVL.